The text below deals with one TCR beta chain. What antigen it recognizes has not been identified. No much larger clone is present one base from it, and per-base qualities are unavailable. The sample comes from a study of blood T cell repertoires in COVID-19 (dated by TCRdb to 2018 to 2021). At the level of the whole study: Samples covering the acute and convalescent phases of COVID-19 were provided by collaborators in the United States, Italy and Spain. The material from the prospective study consisted of cDNA or gDNA derived from T cells, B-cell-depleted T cells, or PBMCs. The dataset comprised deeply sampled blood TCRbeta repertoires from subjects exposed to, actively infected with, or recovered from COVID-19. A freely available public database, intended as a resource for researchers studying the immune response to SARS-CoV-2, is where the repertoires were released. Samples came from the ongoing ImmuneRACE study (first 160 participants) plus 1,254 subjects from 6 global collaborators. A de-identified subject ID, COVID-19 status, age in years and sex were almost always included in the sample metadata. Where available, HLA class I and class II types were taken from metadata supplied by the sample provider and were not determined by assay-based typing.

The collaborating institutions used their own protocols to collect whole blood in K2EDTA tubes. For TCRbeta analysis, collaborators shipped samples in one of three forms: frozen whole blood, isolated PBMCs, or DNA extracted from either of those sample types. Overall study outcomes, separate from this receptor: Clinical and demographic metadata were provided uncurated, with the amount varying by source and participant.

TCRbeta CDR3 regions were amplified from genomic DNA using the immunoSEQ Assay, a bias-controlled multiplex PCR. On the authors' methods: Nucleated cell counts per sample were estimated from amplification of reference gene primers within the assay. Sequence reads were collapsed and filtered to measure the absolute abundance of every unique TCRbeta CDR3 rearrangement. Productive Simpson clonality was computed per sample as the square root of Simpson's diversity index over productive rearrangements. TCRdb provides this immuneACCESS table in a form limited to in-frame rearrangements. Some clones are lacking; in checked studies, under half of them reflect an unresolved V gene, and why the rest are absent is not known. V and J calls plus clone size are reproduced from that table; the DNA served to infer D and trimming. The table for this sample lists about 100,000 clones; roughly nine tenths of them were counted only once. Together, the top ten hold roughly 30% of the sample.

V is pruned by 4 bases and J by 6 bases, leaving 11 bases of the junction without a gene match. Counted from cysteine to phenylalanine, this CDR3 has 15 amino acids. Only the CDR3 portion is preserved as DNA: 45 bases, with reading frame beginning at the first base. The germline V gene (reference sequence) gives CDR1 as LNHNV and CDR2 as YYDKDF. This chain joins TRBV15 to TRBJ1-2; TRBD1 agrees with 7 junctional bases. The receptor was derived from an elderly woman with acute or convalescent COVID-19. Specimen: peripheral blood. The DNA is TGTGCCACCAGCAATAAGGGACAGAACCCGAATGGCTACACCTTC. Translation gives CATSNKGQNPNGYTF.